This entry lists 3 T cell receptor beta chains sequenced from one sample in a study of CD8+ T cells in alopecia areata. The treatment is: oral pan-JAK inhibitor, 5-10 mg twice daily. cDNA prepared by RNA extraction and subsequent reverse transcription served as the template for sequencing. Sequencing was performed with immunoSEQ multiplex PCR; in TCRdb, only in-frame clones are kept and a portion is missing. The sample lists around 120,000 clones, approximately 52% occurring once. Sequenced here: CD8+ T cells sorted from blood, sampled at week 4, from a patient treated with tofacitinib. The receptors derive from a human donor with alopecia areata.

This clone has a single count. The chain carries TRBV5-6 and TRBJ2-2; no clear D. Germline-derived CDR1 and CDR2 are SGHDT and YYEEEE. There are 14 residues in the CDR3. Trimming shortened V by 2 bases and J by 4 bases, and 9 bases separated the two germline ends. Here the CDR3 reads CASSFQILTGELFF. The DNA for the CDR3 is TGTGCCAGCAGCTTCCAGATACTCACCGGGGAGCTGTTTTTT.

This clone showed up just a few times. This chain uses TRBV29-1 with TRBJ2-5; 12 bases align to TRBD1. Germline-derived CDR1 and CDR2 are SQVTM and ANQGSEA. The ends lost 1 base at V and 4 bases at J; junction bases unmatched: 7. The CDR3 contains 16 residues. The chain's CDR3 is CSVEGDRGRRGETQYF. The CDR3 DNA reads as TGCAGCGTTGAAGGGGACAGGGGGCGGCGAGGAGAGACCCAGTACTTC.

The sample holds a few counts of this clone. This chain uses TRBV9 with TRBJ1-5; D possibly corresponds to TRBD1 (6 bases). The germline V and J ends were trimmed by 3 bases and 7 bases, with 17 bases remaining between them. The CDR3 length is 15 residues. Germline CDR1 SGDLS, CDR2 YYNGEE. The CDR3, as DNA: TGTGCCAGCAGCGGTGGGACATCACAATTCCAGCCCCAGCATTTT. Translating it yields CASSGGTSQFQPQHF. Combining the CDR3 with reference TRBV9 and TRBJ1-5 gives the whole variable domain DSGVTQTPKHLITATGQRVTLRCSPRSGDLSVYWYQQSLDQGLQFLIQYYNGEERAKGNILERFSAQQFPDLHSELNLSSLELGDSALYFCASSGGTSQFQPQHFGDGTRLSIL.